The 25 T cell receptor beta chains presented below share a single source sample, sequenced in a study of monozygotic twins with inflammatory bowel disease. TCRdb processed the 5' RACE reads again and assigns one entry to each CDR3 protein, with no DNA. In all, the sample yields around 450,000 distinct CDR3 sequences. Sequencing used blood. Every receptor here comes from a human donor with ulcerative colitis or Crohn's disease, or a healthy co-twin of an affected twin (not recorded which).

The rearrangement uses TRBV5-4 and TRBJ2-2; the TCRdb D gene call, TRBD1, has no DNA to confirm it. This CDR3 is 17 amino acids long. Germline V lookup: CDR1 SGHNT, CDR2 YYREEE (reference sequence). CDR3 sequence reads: CASSSGQDRGQVGELFF.

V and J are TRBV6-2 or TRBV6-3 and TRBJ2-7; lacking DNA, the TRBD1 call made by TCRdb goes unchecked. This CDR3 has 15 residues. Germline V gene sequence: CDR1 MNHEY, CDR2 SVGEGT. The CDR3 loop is CASSRRDRLPYEQYF.

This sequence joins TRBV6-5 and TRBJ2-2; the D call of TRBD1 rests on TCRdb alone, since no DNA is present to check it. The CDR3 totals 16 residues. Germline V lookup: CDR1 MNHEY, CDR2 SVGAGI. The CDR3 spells CASSYWWGEGTGELFF.

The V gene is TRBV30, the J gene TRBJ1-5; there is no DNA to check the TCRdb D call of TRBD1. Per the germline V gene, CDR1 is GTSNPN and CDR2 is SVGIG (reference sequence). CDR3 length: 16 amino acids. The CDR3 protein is CAWNSGTSNSNQPQHF. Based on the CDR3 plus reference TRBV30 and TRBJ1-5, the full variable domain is SQTIHQWPATLVQPVGSPLSLECTVEGTSNPNLYWYRQAAGRGLQLLFYSVGIGQISSEVPQNLSASRPQDRQFILSSKKLLLSDSGFYLCAWNSGTSNSNQPQHFGDGTRLSIL.

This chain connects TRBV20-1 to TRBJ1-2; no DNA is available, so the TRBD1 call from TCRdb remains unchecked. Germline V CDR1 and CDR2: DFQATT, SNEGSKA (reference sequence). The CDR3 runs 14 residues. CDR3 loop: CSARSGRGGYGYTF.

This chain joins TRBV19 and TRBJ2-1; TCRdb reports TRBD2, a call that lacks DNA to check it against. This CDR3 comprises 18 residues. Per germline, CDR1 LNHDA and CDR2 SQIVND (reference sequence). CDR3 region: CASATRGLAGGSYNEQFF.

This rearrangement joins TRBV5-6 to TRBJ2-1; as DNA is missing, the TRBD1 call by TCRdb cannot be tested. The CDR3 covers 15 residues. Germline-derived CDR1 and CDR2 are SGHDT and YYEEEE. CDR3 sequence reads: CASSHEQGSYNEQFF.

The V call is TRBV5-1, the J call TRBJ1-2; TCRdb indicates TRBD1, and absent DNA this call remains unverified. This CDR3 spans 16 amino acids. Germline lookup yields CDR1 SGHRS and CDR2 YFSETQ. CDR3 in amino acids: CSSSLEGSGGGEGYTF. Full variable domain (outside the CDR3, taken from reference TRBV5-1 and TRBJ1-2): KAGVTQTPRYLIKTRGQQVTLSCSPISGHRSVSWYQQTPGQGLQFLFEYFSETQRNKGNFPGRFSGRQFSNSRSEMNVSTLELGDSALYLCSSSLEGSGGGEGYTFGSGTRLTVV.

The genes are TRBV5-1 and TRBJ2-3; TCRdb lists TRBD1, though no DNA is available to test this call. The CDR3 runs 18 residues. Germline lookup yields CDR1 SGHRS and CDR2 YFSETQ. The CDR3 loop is CASGLVRTGGESTDTQYF.

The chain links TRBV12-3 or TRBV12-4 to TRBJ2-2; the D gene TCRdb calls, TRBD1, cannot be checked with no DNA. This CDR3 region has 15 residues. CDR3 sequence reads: CASSRRTGDTGELFF.

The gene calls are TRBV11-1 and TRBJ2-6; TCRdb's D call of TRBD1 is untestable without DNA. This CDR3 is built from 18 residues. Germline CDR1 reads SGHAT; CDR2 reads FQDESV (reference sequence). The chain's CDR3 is CASSRRGGFISGANVLTF.

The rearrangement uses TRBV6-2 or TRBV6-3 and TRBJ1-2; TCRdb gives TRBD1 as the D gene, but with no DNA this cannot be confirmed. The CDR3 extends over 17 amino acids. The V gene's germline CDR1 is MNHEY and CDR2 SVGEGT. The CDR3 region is CASSPWTATKDNYGYTF.

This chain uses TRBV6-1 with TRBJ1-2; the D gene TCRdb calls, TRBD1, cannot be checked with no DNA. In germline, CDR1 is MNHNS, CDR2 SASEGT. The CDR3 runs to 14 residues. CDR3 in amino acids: CASSPSGGVTGYTF.

This CDR3 reads CASSSDRAGNEQFF. The V and J genes are TRBV5-1 and TRBJ2-1. CDR3 size: 14 residues. Germline values: CDR1 SGHRS, CDR2 YFSETQ.

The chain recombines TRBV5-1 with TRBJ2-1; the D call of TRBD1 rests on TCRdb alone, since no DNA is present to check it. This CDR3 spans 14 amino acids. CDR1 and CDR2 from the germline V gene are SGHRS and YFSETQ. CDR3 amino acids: CASSLGQGVDEQFF. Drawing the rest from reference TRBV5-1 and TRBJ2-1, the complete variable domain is KAGVTQTPRYLIKTRGQQVTLSCSPISGHRSVSWYQQTPGQGLQFLFEYFSETQRNKGNFPGRFSGRQFSNSRSEMNVSTLELGDSALYLCASSLGQGVDEQFFGPGTRLTVL.

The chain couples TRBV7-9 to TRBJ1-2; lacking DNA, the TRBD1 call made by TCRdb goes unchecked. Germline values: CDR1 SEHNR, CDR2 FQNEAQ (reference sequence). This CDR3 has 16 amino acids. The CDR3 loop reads CASSLDGTGTNYGYTF.

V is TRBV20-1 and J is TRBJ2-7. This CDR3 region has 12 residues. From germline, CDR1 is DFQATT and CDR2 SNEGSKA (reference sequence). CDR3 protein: CSAIGPTYEQYF.

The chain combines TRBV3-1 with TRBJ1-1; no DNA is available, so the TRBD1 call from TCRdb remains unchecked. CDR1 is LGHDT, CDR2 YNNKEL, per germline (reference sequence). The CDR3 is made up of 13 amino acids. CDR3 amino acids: CASSPNRVPEAFF.

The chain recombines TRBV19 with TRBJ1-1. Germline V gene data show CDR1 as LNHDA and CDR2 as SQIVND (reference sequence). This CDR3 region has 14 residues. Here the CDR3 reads CASTIGPGGTEAFF.

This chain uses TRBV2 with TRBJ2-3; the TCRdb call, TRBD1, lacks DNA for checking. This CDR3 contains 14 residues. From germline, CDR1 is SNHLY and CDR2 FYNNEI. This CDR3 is CASSEGQGVDTQYF.

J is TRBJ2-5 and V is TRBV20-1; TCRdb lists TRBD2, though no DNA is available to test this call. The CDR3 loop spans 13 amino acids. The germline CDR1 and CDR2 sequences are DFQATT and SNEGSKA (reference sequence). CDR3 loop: CSALGLAYETQYF.

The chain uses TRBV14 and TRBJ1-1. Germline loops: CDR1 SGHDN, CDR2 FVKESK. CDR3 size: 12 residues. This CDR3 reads CASSQPSSEAFF.

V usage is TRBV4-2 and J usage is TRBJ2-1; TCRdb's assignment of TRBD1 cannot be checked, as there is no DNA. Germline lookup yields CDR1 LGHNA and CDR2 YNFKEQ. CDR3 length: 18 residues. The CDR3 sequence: CASSQDGPPGDSYNEQFF.

The CDR3 loop is CASSQDYRNTEAFF. The genes are TRBV3-1 and TRBJ1-1. The CDR3 totals 14 residues. Germline V lookup: CDR1 LGHDT, CDR2 YNNKEL (reference sequence). Full variable domain (outside the CDR3, taken from reference TRBV3-1 and TRBJ1-1): DTAVSQTPKYLVTQMGNDKSIKCEQNLGHDTMYWYKQDSKKFLKIMFSYNNKELIINETVPNRFSPKSPDKAHLNLHINSLELGDSAVYFCASSQDYRNTEAFFGQGTRLTVV.

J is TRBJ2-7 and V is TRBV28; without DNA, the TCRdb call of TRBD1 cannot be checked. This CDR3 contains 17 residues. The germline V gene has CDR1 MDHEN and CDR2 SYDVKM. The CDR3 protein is CASSLKQAAVRTYEQYF. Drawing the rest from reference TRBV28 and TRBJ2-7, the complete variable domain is DVKVTQSSRYLVKRTGEKVFLECVQDMDHENMFWYRQDPGLGLRLIYFSYDVKMKEKGDIPEGYSVSREKKERFSLILESASTNQTSMYLCASSLKQAAVRTYEQYFGPGTRLTVT.